The rows below give T cell receptor beta chains drawn from one sample of a study of cytomegalovirus exposure and HLA in healthy donors. Using immunoSEQ multiplex PCR, the repertoire was profiled, and TCRdb retains in-frame clones only, with some absent. This sample has approximately 130,000 clones, with 6.5% to 9.5% found just once. The sequenced sample consisted of PBMCs. The source is a woman aged 40-49 years in good health and CMV-seropositive. The CDR3 runs from the conserved cysteine through the conserved F or W. D genes are given only for firm matches. Clone size, where shown, is once, few, many, or a class for clones that have expanded.

clone_size j_call d_call v_call cdr3_nt cdr3_aa
few TRBJ1-2 TRBD1 TRBV6-5 TGTGCCAGCAGTTCCGCCGGGACAGGGACCTATGGCTACACCTTC CASSSAGTGTYGYTF
. TRBJ2-1 TRBD2 TRBV7-2 TGTGCCAGCAGCTGGAAGAGCGGGGGGGTGGAAAATGAGCAGTTCTTC CASSWKSGGVENEQFF
few TRBJ2-1 TRBD2 TRBV5-4 TGTGCCAGCAGCTCGGGACTAGCGGGGGGGCCCGGTGAGCAGTTCTTC CASSSGLAGGPGEQFF
. TRBJ1-5 TRBD1 TRBV5-6 TGTGCCAGCAGCCAGGGGGGCGGACAGCCCCAGCATTTT CASSQGGGQPQHF
. TRBJ2-3 . TRBV6-5 TGTGCCAGCAGTATCGGGACTCACACAGATACGCAGTATTTT CASSIGTHTDTQYF
. TRBJ2-7 TRBD1 TRBV9 TGTGCCAGCAGCGTCGGGGACAGGGCCTACGAGCAGTACTTC CASSVGDRAYEQYF
few TRBJ2-1 . TRBV18 TGTGCCAGCTCACCAAGGGACAACTACAATGAGCAGTTCTTC CASSPRDNYNEQFF
once TRBJ2-1 TRBD2 TRBV5-4 TGTGCCAGCAGCCTTTTACTAGTCACGGGAGGCAATGAGCAGTTCTTC CASSLLLVTGGNEQFF
. TRBJ1-4 . TRBV18 TGTGCCAGCTCACCCGGGATTAATGAAAAACTGTTTTTT CASSPGINEKLFF
few TRBJ2-3 . TRBV4-2 TGTGCCAGCAGCCAAGAGGGCGTCCCTAGCACAGATACGCAGTATTTT CASSQEGVPSTDTQYF
. TRBJ1-3 . TRBV12-5 TGTGCTAGTGGTTCGGCAGGGGTCTATTCGGGGGGAAACACCATATATTTT CASGSAGVYSGGNTIYF
. TRBJ1-1 . TRBV18 TGTGCCACCCTCAACACCCTGAACACTGAAGCTTTCTTT CATLNTLNTEAFF
. TRBJ2-3 TRBD2 TRBV5-1 TGCGCCAGCAGCGCAAGCGGGGCAAGCACAGATACGCAGTATTTT CASSASGASTDTQYF
. TRBJ2-7 . TRBV6-5 TGTGCCAGCAGTTATGCGGGGCTAGGCGCCTACGAGCAGTACTTC CASSYAGLGAYEQYF
. TRBJ2-3 TRBD2 TRBV6-4 TGTGCCAGCAGTGACTCGTCGGGGGGGACAGATACGCAGTATTTT CASSDSSGGTDTQYF
. TRBJ2-7 TRBD1 TRBV2 TGTGCCAGCATCCGGGACAGCTCCTACGAGCAGTACTTC CASIRDSSYEQYF
few TRBJ1-3 . TRBV29-1 TGCAGCGTTGAAGTTTACGGTGGTGGAAACACCATATATTTT CSVEVYGGGNTIYF
few TRBJ2-3 . TRBV10-3 TGTGCCACCTTTCCCGGGACTAGCACAGATACGCAGTATTTT CATFPGTSTDTQYF
. TRBJ1-2 TRBD1 TRBV7-3 TGTGCCAGCAGCGCGGACAGGGCGAGTGATGGCTACACCTTC CASSADRASDGYTF
. TRBJ2-2 . TRBV27 TGTGCCAGCAGTTTATCCCTCGTCGGGGAGCTGTTTTTT CASSLSLVGELFF
. TRBJ2-1 TRBD1 TRBV5-8 TGTGCCAGCAGCCCGGGACAGACTATTTACAATGAGCAGTTCTTC CASSPGQTIYNEQFF
few TRBJ1-1 . TRBV4-1 TGCGCCAGCAGCCAAGTGGGGGGTAGGGCCAGGAACACTGAAGCTTTCTTT CASSQVGGRARNTEAFF
. TRBJ1-6 . TRBV19 TGTGCCAGTAGTATAGGTGGAGGATTAACACCCCTCCACTTT CASSIGGGLTPLHF
few TRBJ1-1 . TRBV5-5 TGTGCCAGCAGCTTACTAGTGGATAGTAACACTGAAGCTTTCTTT CASSLLVDSNTEAFF
. TRBJ1-1 . TRBV6-1 TGTGCCAGCAGAATTCGAGGTTTAAAATCCACTGAAGCTTTCTTT CASRIRGLKSTEAFF
. TRBJ2-7 TRBD1 TRBV19 TGTGCCAGTAGTCCAGGACAGGGTGTGGAGCAGTACTTC CASSPGQGVEQYF
. TRBJ1-4 . TRBV19 TGTGCCAGTAGTATATCCGACCAGGGGTTTGGAGAAAAACTGTTTTTT CASSISDQGFGEKLFF
. TRBJ1-1 TRBD1 TRBV25-1 TGTGCCAGCAGTGAACCGGGACAGGGCACTGAAGCTTTCTTT CASSEPGQGTEAFF
. TRBJ2-7 . TRBV11-2 TGTGCCAGCAGCTTGGGGCAGGTCTACGAGCAGTACTTC CASSLGQVYEQYF
few TRBJ1-1 TRBD1 TRBV6-5 TGTGCCAGCAGTCTACAGGGGGCTTACACTGAAGCTTTCTTT CASSLQGAYTEAFF
. TRBJ2-6 TRBD2 TRBV5-4 TGTGCCAGCAGCCTTTATAGCGGGCCTGGGGCCAACGTCCTGACTTTC CASSLYSGPGANVLTF
. TRBJ2-4 TRBD2 TRBV30 TGTGCCTGGGCTAGCGGGGGGGCCGAAAACATTCAGTACTTC CAWASGGAENIQYF
. TRBJ1-5 TRBD1 TRBV6-1 TGTGCCAGCAGCCCTCTGACAGGGGTTGGACAGCCCCAGCATTTT CASSPLTGVGQPQHF
. TRBJ2-7 . TRBV11-2 TGTGCCAGCAGTCGGGCGGACTATTACGAGCAGTACTTC CASSRADYYEQYF
. TRBJ1-1 TRBD1 TRBV10-2 TGCGCCAGCAAGGACAGGGCGAACACTGAAGCTTTCTTT CASKDRANTEAFF
. TRBJ2-3 . TRBV7-7 TGTGCCAGCAGCTTAAGCCCCACAGATACGCAGTATTTT CASSLSPTDTQYF
few TRBJ2-7 TRBD1 TRBV19 TGTGCCAGTAGTGGGTCCGGGACAGGGGGCGGCGAGCAGTACTTC CASSGSGTGGGEQYF
. TRBJ2-3 TRBD2 TRBV30 TGTGCCTGTCCCCGGGGGGGGGTAAGCACAGATACGCAGTATTTT CACPRGGVSTDTQYF
few TRBJ1-1 . TRBV6-1 TGTGCCAGCAGTGAAATTGGAGGCGGGTCTGAAGCTTTCTTT CASSEIGGGSEAFF
. TRBJ2-5 . TRBV5-4 TGTGCCAGCAGCTTGGAGGGGAGGCCAGAGACCCAGTACTTC CASSLEGRPETQYF
. TRBJ2-7 TRBD1 TRBV28 TGTGCCAGCAGTTGGACAGGGGCATCCTACGAGCAGTACTTC CASSWTGASYEQYF
. TRBJ1-1 TRBD1 TRBV6-6 TGTGCCAGCAGGGCCGGGACAGGGAAGACTGAAGCTTTCTTT CASRAGTGKTEAFF
. TRBJ1-2 . TRBV19 TGTGCCAGTAGTATCTTTTCGGGAGATGGCTACACCTTC CASSIFSGDGYTF
. TRBJ2-1 TRBD2 TRBV25-1 TGTGCCAGCAGTCCCCGGGGGGTGCGGGGGGACAATGAGCAGTTCTTC CASSPRGVRGDNEQFF
few TRBJ1-4 TRBD1 TRBV29-1 TGCAGCGTTGAGGGGACAGGGGAAAAACTGTTTTTT CSVEGTGEKLFF
few TRBJ1-6 . TRBV6-5 TGTGCCGCCGGGAGGGCCAATAATTCACCCCTCCACTTT CAAGRANNSPLHF
. TRBJ1-4 . TRBV7-2 TGTGCCAGCAGCCTAGGACTTCCGGGGTCCAATGAAAAACTGTTTTTT CASSLGLPGSNEKLFF
once TRBJ2-7 TRBD1 TRBV7-3 TGTGCCAGCAGCTTAGGGGGACAGAGCTACGAGCAGTACTTC CASSLGGQSYEQYF
. TRBJ1-1 . TRBV29-1 TGCAGCGTTGACTCGGGGATAGTGAACACTGAAGCTTTCTTT CSVDSGIVNTEAFF
. TRBJ2-3 TRBD2 TRBV9 TGTGCCAGCAGCCCACCGGGACTAGCGGGGCAAGATACGCAGTATTTT CASSPPGLAGQDTQYF
. TRBJ2-7 TRBD1 TRBV13 TGTGCCAGCAGCTTCAGGGGGCGCCCCTACGAGCAGTACTTC CASSFRGRPYEQYF
few TRBJ2-1 TRBD2 TRBV25-1 TGTGCCAGTGTTAGCGGGGGGCATCTCTACAATGAGCAGTTCTTC CASVSGGHLYNEQFF